The clone carrying this TCR beta chain was counted ten times or more. This entry comes from a study of early T cells in non-severe SARS-CoV-2 infection. Turning to the study itself: Unpaired chains resulted from sequencing bulk RNA of unsorted whole blood.

The CDR3 has 17 amino acids. V dropped 4 bases and J dropped 9 bases, with 22 bases sitting between them. In germline, CDR1 is SEHNR, CDR2 FQNEAQ (reference sequence). A single record per CDR3 protein comes from TCRdb applying MiXCR to the 5' RACE reads. The sample has about 71,000 distinct CDR3 sequences, roughly an eighth seen once. The receptor's source is an adult who was a healthcare worker with PCR-confirmed SARS-CoV-2 infection or an uninfected control (not recorded which). The sequenced material came from whole blood. This chain joins TRBV7-9 and TRBJ1-6; no firm D call. The CDR3 sequence is CASSSQRFEHAGSPLHF. CDR3 nucleotide sequence: TGTGCCAGCAGCTCTCAAAGGTTTGAGCATGCCGGTTCACCCCTCCACTTT.